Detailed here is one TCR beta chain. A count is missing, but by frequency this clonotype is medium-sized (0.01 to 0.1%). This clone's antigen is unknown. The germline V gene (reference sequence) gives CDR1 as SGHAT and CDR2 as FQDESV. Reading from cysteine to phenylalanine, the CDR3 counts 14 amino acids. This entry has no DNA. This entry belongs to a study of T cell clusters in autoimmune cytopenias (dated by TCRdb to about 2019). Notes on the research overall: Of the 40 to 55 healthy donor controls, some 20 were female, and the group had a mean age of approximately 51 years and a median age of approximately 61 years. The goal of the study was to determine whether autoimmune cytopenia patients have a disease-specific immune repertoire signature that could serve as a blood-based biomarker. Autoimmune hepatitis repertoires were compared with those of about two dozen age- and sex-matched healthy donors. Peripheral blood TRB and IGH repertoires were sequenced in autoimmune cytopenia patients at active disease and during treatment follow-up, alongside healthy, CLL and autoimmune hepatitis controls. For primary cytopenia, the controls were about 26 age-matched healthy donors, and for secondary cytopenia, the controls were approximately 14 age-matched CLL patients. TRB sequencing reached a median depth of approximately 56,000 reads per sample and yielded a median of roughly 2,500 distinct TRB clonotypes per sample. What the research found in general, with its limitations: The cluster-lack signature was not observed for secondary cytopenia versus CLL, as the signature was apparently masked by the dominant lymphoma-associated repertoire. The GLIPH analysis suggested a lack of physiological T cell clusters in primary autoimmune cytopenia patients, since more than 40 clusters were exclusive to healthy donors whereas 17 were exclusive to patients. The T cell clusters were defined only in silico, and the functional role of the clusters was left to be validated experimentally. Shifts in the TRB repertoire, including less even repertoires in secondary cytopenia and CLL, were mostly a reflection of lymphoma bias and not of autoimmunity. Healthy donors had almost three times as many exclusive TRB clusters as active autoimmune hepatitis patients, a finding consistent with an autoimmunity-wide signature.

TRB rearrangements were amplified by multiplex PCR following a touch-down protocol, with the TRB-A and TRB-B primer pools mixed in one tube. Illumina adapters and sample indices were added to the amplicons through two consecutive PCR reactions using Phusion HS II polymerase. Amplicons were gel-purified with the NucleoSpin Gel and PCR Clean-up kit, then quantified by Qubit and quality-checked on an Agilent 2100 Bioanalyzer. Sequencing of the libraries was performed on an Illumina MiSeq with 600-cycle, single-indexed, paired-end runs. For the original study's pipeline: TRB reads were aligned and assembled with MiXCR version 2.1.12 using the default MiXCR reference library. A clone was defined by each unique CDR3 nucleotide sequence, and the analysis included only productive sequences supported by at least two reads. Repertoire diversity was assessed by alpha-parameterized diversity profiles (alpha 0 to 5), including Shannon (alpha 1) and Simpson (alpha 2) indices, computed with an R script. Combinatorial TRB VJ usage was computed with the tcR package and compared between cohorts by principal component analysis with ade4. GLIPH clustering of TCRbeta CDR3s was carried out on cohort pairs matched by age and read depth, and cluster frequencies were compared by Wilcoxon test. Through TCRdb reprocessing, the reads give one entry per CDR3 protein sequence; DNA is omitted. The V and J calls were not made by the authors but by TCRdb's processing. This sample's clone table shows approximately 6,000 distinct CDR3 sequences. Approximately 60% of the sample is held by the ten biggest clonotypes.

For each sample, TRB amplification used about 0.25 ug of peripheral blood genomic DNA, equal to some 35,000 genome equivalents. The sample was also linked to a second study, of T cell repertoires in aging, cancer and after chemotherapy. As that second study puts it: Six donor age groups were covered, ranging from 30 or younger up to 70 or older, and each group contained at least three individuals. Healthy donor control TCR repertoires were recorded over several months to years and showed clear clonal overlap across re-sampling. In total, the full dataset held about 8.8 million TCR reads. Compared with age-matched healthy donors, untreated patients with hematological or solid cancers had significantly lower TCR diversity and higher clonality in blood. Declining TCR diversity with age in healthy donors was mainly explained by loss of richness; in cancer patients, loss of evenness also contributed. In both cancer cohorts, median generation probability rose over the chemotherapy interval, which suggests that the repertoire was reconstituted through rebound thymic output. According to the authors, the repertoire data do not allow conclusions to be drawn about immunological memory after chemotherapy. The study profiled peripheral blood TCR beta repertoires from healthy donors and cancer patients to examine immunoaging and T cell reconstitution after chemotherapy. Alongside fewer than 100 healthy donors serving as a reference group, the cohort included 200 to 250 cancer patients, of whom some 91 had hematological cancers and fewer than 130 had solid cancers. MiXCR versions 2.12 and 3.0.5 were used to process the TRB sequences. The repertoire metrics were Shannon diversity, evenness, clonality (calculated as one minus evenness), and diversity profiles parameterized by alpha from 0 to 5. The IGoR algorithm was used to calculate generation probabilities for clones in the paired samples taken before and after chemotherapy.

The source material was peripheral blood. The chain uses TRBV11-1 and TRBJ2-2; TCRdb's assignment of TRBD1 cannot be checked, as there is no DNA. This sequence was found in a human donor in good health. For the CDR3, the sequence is CASSIPGVDRELFF.